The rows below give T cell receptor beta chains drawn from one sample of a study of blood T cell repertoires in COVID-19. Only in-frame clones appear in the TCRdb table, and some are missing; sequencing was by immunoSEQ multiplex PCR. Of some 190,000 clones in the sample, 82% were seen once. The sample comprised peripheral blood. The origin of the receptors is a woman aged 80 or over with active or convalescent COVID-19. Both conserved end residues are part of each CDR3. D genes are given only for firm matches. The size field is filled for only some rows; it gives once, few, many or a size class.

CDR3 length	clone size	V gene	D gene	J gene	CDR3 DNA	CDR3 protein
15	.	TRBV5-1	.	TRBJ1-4	TGCGCCAGCACCCCCGGAGGCAGTACGAATGAAAAACTGTTTTTT	CASTPGGSTNEKLFF
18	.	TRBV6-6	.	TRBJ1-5	TGTGCCAGCAGTCCCGGGGGGCTTTACAGTTATAGCAATCAGCCCCAGCATTTT	CASSPGGLYSYSNQPQHF
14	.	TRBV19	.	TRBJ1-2	TGTGCCAGTAGTCCAAATCCTGGGAGCTATGGCTACACCTTC	CASSPNPGSYGYTF
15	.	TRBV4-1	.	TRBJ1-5	TGCGCCAGCAGCCAAGTGGGCAGCAACAATCAGCCCCAGCATTTT	CASSQVGSNNQPQHF
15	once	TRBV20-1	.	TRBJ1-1	TGCAGTGCTAGTGCATCGGGGTTTGGTTTCGCTGAAGCTTTCTTT	CSASASGFGFAEAFF
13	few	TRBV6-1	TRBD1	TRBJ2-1	TGTGCCAGCAGTGAATTAGGGGGCGGTGAGCAGTTCTTC	CASSELGGGEQFF
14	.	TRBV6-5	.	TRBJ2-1	TGTGCCAGCAGTTACTCGACAGTTTACAATGAGCAGTTCTTC	CASSYSTVYNEQFF
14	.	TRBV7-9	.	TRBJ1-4	TGTGCCAGCCGGCGGGGGCCTCAGCGGGAAAAACTGTTTTTT	CASRRGPQREKLFF
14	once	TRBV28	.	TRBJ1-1	TGTGCCAGCAGGGGGCGGCCCCCGAACACTGAAGCTTTCTTT	CASRGRPPNTEAFF
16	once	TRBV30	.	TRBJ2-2	TGTGCCTCCAGCCTTCGTGGGGGGTATGACACCGGGGAGCTGTTTTTT	CASSLRGGYDTGELFF
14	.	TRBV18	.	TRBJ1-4	TGTGCCAGCTCACCAGTCGGGGGTAATGAAAAACTGTTTTTT	CASSPVGGNEKLFF
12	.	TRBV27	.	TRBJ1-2	TGTGCCAGCAGCCCTACAGGCTATGGCTACACCTTC	CASSPTGYGYTF
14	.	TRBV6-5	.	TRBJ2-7	TGTGCCAGCAGTCAGAGGCCTGGCTCCTACGAGCAGTACTTC	CASSQRPGSYEQYF
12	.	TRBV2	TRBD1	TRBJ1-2	TGTGCCAGCAGACAGGGGGCGGGCGGCTACACCTTC	CASRQGAGGYTF
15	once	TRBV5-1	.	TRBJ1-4	TGCGCCAGCAGCTTGGGAGCGGCAACTAATGAAAAACTGTTTTTT	CASSLGAATNEKLFF
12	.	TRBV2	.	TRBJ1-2	TGTGCCAGCAGGGCTGATAACTATGGCTACACCTTC	CASRADNYGYTF
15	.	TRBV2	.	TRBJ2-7	TGTGCCAGCAGCGAAACTAGCAGCCCGCTCTACGAGCAGTACTTC	CASSETSSPLYEQYF
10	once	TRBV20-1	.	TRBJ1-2	TGCAGTGCTGGCCTCTATGGCTACACCTTC	CSAGLYGYTF
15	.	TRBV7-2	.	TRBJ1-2	TGTGCCAGCAGCCTAGGAGGGCCCCGGAACTATGGCTACACCTTC	CASSLGGPRNYGYTF
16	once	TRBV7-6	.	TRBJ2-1	TGTGCCAGCAGCTTAGTCTCCAAGGGGTCTTACAATGAGCAGTTCTTC	CASSLVSKGSYNEQFF
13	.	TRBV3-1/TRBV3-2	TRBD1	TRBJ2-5	TGTGCCAGCAGCCGAGGGGGCGCGGAGACCCAGTACTTC	CASSRGGAETQYF
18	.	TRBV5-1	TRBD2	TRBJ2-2	TGCGCCAGCAGCTTGTACCGTTCTAGCGGGAGGGGCGCCGGGGAGCTGTTTTTT	CASSLYRSSGRGAGELFF
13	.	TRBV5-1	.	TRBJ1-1	TGCGCCAGCAGCCCCGACACGAACACTGAAGCTTTCTTT	CASSPDTNTEAFF
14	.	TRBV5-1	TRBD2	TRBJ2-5	TGCGCCAGCAGCCCCCTAGCGGGAGTTGAGACCCAGTACTTC	CASSPLAGVETQYF
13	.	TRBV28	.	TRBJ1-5	TGTGCCAGCAGGAGACAGAGCAATCAGCCCCAGCATTTT	CASRRQSNQPQHF
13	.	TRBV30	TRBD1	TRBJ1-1	TGTGCCTGGACCACCAGGGGGCTGGCTGAAGCTTTCTTT	CAWTTRGLAEAFF
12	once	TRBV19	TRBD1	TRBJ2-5	TGTGCCACCGGACAGGGGGCAGAGACCCAGTACTTC	CATGQGAETQYF
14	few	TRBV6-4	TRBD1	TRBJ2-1	TGTGCCAGCAGTTCGGACAGGGCAGGGAATGAGCAGTTCTTC	CASSSDRAGNEQFF
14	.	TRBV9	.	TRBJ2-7	TGTGCCAGCAGCGCCTCAGGGCGATCCTACGAGCAGTACTTC	CASSASGRSYEQYF
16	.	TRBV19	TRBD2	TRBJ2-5	TGTGCCAGTAGTATAGGCGGGACTAGCGGACAAGAGACCCAGTACTTC	CASSIGGTSGQETQYF
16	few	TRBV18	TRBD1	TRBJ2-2	TGTGCCAGCTCAGTATACCGGGACAGGGGAGCCGGGGAGCTGTTTTTT	CASSVYRDRGAGELFF
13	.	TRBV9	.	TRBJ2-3	TGTGCCAGCACCCGACTTAGCACAGATACGCAGTATTTT	CASTRLSTDTQYF
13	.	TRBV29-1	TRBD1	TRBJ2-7	TGCAGCGCCTGGGGGACAGGGGGGAACGAGCAGTACTTC	CSAWGTGGNEQYF
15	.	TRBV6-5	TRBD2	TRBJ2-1	TGTGCCAGCAGTAGAGGGACTAGCGGGATCGATGAGCAGTTCTTC	CASSRGTSGIDEQFF
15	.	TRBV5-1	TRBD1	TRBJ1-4	TGCGCCAGCAGCTTGTTGGGACAGGGAAATGAAAAACTGTTTTTT	CASSLLGQGNEKLFF